The clone carrying this TCR beta chain was observed a handful of times. The CDR3 is 15 amino acids. The V segment lost 2 bases and the J segment 6 bases; nucleotides outside the gene matches: 6. The V gene's germline CDR1 is SGHTA and CDR2 FQGNSA. The data are from a study of regulatory T cells in long-lasting Graves disease. Researchers made TCR beta libraries by using iRepertoire HTBI primers and running Arm-PCR on CDR3 regions. TCRdb re-derived calls from the multiplex PCR reads in MiXCR, one entry per CDR3 protein. The sample consists of about 460,000 distinct CDR3 sequences, approximately 15% of them appearing once. The time point is: newly diagnosed GD, antithyroid drugs for less than 3 months. PBMCs provided the RNA from which the TCR library was made. The sample was also linked to a second study, of T cells in Graves' hyperthyroidism and ophthalmopathy.

J is TRBJ2-3 and V is TRBV7-2; the match to TRBD2 covers 9 bases. Sample: peripheral blood mononuclear cells (PBMCs), taken at new diagnosis, from a patient treated with antithyroid drugs. This clonotype originated in a woman aged 45 to 65 with Graves disease. In nucleotides, the CDR3 is TGTGCCAGCAGCTTAATGGGTGCGGGAGGGGATACGCAGTATTTT. It is translated as CASSLMGAGGDTQYF.